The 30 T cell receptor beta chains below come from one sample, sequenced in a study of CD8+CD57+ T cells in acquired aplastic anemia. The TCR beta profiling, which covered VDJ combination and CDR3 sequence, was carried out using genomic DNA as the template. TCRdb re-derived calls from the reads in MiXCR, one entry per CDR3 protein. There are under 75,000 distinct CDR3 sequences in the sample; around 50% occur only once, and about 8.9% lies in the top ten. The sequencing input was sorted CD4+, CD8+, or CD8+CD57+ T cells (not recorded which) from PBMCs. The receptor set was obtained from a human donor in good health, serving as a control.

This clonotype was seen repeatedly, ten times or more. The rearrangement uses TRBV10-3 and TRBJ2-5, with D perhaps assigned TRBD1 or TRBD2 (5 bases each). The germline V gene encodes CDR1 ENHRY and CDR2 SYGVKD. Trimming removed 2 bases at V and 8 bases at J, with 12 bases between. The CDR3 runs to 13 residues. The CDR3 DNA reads TGTGCCATCAGTGAGGTGACAGCGGACACCCAGTACTTC. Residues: CAISEVTADTQYF.

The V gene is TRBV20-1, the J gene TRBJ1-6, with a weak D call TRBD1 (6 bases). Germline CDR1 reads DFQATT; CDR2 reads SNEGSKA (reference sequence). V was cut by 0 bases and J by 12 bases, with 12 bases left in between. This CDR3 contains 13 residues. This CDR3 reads CSARDPQGLPLHF. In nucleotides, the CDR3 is TGCAGTGCTAGAGACCCTCAGGGGTTACCCCTCCACTTT.

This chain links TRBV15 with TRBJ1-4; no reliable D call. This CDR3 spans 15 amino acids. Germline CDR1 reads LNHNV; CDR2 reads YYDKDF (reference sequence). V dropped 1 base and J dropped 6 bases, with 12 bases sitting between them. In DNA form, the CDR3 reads TGTGCCACCAGCAGAGGGGGAGGGCTCGATGAAAAACTGTTTTTT. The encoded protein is CATSRGGGLDEKLFF.

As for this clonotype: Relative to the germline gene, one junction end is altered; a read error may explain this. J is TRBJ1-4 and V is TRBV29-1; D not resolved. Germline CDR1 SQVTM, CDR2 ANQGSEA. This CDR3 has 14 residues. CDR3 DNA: TGCAGCGTTGACGCGGAGGGAACTAATGAAAAACTGCTTTTT. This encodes CSVDAEGTNEKLLF.

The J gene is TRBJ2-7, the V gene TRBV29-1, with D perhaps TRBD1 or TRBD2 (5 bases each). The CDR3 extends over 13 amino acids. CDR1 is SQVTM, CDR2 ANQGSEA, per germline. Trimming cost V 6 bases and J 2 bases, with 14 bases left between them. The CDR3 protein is CSVSGPDPYEQYF. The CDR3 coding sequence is TGCAGCGTGTCGGGACCCGATCCCTACGAGCAGTACTTC.

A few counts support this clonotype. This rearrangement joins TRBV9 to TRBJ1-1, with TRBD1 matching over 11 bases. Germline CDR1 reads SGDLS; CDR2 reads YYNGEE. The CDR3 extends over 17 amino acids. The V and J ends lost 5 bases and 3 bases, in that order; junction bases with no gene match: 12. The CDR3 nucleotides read TGTGCCAGCAGTTTGGGGGACAGGGGGTCTAAGGACACTGAAGCTTTCTTT. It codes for CASSLGDRGSKDTEAFF.

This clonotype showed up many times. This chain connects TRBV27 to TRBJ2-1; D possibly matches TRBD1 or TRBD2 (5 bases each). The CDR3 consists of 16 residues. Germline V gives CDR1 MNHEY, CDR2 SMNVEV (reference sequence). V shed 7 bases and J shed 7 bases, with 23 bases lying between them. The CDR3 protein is CASTQTTRSWGNEQFF. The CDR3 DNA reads TGTGCCAGCACCCAGACGACGCGGAGCTGGGGGAATGAGCAGTTCTTC.

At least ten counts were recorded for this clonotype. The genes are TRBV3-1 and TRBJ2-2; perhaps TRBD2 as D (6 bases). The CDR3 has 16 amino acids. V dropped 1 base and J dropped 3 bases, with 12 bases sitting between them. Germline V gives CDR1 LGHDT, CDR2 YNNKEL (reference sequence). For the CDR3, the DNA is TGTGCCAGCAGCCAAGGGTTCCAGCGGGACACCGGGGAGCTGTTTTTT. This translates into CASSQGFQRDTGELFF.

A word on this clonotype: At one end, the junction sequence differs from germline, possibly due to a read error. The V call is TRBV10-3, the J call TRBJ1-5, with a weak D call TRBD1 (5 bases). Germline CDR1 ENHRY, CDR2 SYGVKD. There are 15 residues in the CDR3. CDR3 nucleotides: TGTGCCATCAGTGATGGGGCAGGCCGCAATCAGCCCCAGCACTTT. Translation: CAISDGAGRNQPQHF.

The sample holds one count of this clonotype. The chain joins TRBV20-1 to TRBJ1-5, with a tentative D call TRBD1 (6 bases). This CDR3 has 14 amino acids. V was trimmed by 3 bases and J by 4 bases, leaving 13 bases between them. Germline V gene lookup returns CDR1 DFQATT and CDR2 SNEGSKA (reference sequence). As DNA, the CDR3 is TGCAGTGCTAGCAGACAGGTTGGGAATCAGCCCCAGCATTTT. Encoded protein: CSASRQVGNQPQHF.

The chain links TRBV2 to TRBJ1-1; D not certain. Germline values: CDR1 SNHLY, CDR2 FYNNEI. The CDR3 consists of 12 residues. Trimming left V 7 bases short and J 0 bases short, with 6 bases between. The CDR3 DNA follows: TGTGCCAGCACTACAATGAACACTGAAGCTTTCTTT. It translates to CASTTMNTEAFF.

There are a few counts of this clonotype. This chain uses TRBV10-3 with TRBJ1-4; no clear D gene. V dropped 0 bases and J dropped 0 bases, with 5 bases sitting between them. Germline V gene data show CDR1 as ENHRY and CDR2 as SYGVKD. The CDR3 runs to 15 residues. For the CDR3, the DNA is TGTGCCATCAGTGAGTCGGGGACAACTAATGAAAAACTGTTTTTT. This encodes CAISESGTTNEKLFF.

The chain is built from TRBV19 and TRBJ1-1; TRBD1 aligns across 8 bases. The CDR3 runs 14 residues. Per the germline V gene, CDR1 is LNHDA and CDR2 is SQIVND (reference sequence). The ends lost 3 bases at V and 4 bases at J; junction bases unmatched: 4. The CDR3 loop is CASSMQGAGTEAFF. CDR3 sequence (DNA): TGTGCCAGTAGTATGCAGGGGGCGGGCACTGAAGCTTTCTTT.

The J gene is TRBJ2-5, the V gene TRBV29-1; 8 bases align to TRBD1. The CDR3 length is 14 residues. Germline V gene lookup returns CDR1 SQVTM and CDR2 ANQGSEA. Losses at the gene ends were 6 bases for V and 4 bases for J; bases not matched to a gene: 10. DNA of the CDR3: TGCAGCGTGAAAAATGGACAGGGCGGAGAGACCCAGTACTTC. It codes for CSVKNGQGGETQYF.

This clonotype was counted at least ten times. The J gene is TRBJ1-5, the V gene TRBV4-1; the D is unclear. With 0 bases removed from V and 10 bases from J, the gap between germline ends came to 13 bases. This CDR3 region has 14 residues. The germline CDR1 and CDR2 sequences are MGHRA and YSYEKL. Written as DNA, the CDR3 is TGCGCCAGCAGCCAAGACGGTGGGAGCCGTCCCCAGCATTTT. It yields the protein CASSQDGGSRPQHF.

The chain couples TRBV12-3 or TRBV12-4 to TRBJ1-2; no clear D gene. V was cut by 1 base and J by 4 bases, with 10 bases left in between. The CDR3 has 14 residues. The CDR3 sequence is CASSLGGKSYGYTF. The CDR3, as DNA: TGTGCCAGCAGTTTAGGTGGTAAGAGCTATGGCTACACCTTC.

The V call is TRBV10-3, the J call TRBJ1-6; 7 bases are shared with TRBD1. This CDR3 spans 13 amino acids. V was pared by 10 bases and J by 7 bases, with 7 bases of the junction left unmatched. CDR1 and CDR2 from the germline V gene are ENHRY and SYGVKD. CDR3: CATEPGQNSPLHF. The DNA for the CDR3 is TGTGCCACCGAGCCGGGACAGAATTCACCCCTCCACTTT.

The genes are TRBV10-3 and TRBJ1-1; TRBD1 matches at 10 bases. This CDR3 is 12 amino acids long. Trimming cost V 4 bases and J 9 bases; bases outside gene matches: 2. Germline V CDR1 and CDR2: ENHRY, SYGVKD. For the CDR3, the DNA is TGTGCCATCAGTGTAGACAGGGGGCAAGCTTTCTTT. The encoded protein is CAISVDRGQAFF.

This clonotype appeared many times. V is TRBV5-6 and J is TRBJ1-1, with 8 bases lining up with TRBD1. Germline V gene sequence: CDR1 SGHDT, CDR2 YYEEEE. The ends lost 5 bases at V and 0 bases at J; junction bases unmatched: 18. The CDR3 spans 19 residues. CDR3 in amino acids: CASSTGQAGAPYMNTEAFF. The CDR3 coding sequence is TGTGCCAGCAGTACGGGACAGGCGGGCGCGCCGTACATGAACACTGAAGCTTTCTTT.

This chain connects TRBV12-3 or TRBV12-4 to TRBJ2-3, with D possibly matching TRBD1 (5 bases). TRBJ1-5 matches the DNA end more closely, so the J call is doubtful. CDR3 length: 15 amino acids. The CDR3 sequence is CASRRRDPGGDTQHF. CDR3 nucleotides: TGTGCCAGCAGACGCCGGGACCCGGGAGGGGATACGCAGCATTTT.

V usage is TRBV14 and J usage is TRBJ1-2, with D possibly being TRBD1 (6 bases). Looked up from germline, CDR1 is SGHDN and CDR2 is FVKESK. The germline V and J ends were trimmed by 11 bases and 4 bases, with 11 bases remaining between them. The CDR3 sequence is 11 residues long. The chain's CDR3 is CAVRTAYGYTF. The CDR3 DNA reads TGTGCCGTGCGGACAGCCTATGGCTACACCTTC.

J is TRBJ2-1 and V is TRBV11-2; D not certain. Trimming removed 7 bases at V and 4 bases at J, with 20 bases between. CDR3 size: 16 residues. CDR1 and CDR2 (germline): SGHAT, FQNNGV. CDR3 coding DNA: TGTGCCAGCACAACCCCCACAGCGCCCCGATACAATGAGCAGTTCTTC. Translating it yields CASTTPTAPRYNEQFF.

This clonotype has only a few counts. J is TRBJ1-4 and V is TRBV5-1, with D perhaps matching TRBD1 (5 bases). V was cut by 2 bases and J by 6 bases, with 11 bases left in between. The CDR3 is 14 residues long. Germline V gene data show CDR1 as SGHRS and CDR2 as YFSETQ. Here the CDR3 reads CASSFQQGDEKLFF. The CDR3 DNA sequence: TGCGCCAGCAGCTTCCAGCAAGGGGATGAAAAACTGTTTTTT.

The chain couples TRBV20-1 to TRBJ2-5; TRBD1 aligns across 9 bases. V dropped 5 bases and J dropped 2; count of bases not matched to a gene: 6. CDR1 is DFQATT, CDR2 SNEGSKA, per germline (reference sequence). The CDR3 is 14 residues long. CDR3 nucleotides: TGCAGTGCTGGAGCGGGACAGGGTCAAGAGACCCAGTACTTC. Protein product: CSAGAGQGQETQYF.

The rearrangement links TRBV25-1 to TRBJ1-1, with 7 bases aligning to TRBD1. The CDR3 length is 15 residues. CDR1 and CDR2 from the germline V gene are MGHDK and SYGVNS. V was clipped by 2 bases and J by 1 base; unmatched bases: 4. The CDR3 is CASSEPTGKNTEAFF. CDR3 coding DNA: TGTGCCAGCAGTGAACCGACAGGGAAGAACACTGAAGCTTTCTTT.

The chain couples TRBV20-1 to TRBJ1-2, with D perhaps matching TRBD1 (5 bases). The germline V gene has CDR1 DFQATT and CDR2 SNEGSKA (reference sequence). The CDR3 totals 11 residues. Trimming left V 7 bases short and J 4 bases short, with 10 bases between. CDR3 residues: CSVQDLYGYTF. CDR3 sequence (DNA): TGCAGTGTACAGGACCTCTATGGCTACACCTTC.

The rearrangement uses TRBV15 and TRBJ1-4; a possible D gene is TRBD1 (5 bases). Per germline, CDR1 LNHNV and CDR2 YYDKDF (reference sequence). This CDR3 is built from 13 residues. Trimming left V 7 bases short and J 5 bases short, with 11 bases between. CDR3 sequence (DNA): TGTGCCACCAATCAGGGCCGCAATGAAAAACTGTTTTTT. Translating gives CATNQGRNEKLFF.

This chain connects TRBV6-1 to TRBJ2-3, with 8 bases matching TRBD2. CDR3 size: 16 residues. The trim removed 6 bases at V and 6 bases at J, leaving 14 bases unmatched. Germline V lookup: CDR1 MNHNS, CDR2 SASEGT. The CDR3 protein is CASSGFHGGAVDTQYF. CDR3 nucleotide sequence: TGTGCCAGCAGCGGTTTTCACGGGGGGGCCGTGGATACGCAGTATTTT.

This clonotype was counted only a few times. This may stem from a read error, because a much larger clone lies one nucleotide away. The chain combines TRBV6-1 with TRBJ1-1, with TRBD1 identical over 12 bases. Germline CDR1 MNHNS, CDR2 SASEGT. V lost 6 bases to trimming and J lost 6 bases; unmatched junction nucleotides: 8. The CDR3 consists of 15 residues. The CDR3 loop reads CASRGQGAWGAEAFF. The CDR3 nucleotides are TGTGCCAGCAGGGGACAGGGGGCTTGGGGCGCTGAAGCTTTCTTT.

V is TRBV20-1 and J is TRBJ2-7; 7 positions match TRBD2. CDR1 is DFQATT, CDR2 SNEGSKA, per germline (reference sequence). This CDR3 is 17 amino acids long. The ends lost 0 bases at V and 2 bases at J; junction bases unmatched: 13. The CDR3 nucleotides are TGCAGTGCTAGAGATCCCTCCCGTGGGAGGGAACCCTACGAGCAGTACTTC. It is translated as CSARDPSRGREPYEQYF.